These 32 T cell receptor beta chains were sequenced from one sample in a study of blood T cells in healthy people across ages. A second PCR, run for about 7 to 11 cycles, used a sample-barcoded 5' primer plus a J-beta primer mix. TCRdb ran MiXCR on the 5' RACE reads and lists one entry per CDR3 protein. The sample lists 450,000 to 600,000 distinct CDR3 sequences, about 29% occurring once. This sample also belongs to another study, concerning T cells of mothers and their children.

Sequences were obtained from blood. The receptor source for this set is a boy younger than 10 in good health.

The V and J genes are TRBV10-1 and TRBJ2-3, with TRBD2 matching over 8 bases. The V gene end was trimmed by 4 bases and the J gene end by 4 bases; junction bases not matched to a gene: 4. This CDR3 spans 14 amino acids. The germline CDR1 and CDR2 sequences are WNHNN and SYGVQD (reference sequence). CDR3 DNA: TGCGCCAGCAGTGTCGGGACTAGTTCAGATACGCAGTATTTT. Encoded protein: CASSVGTSSDTQYF.

The chain carries TRBV16 and TRBJ2-3; weak D call: TRBD1 (6 bases). The V gene lost 4 bases and the J gene lost 6 bases, with 20 bases spanning the gap. This CDR3 has 16 amino acids. Germline assignment: CDR1 KGHSY and CDR2 FQNENV. The CDR3 loop reads CASSPTRTGLDDTQYF. The CDR3 region has the DNA TGTGCCAGCAGCCCGACCCGAACAGGGCTAGACGATACGCAGTATTTT.

This chain uses TRBV3-1 with TRBJ2-5, with D possibly being TRBD2 (5 bases). V was trimmed by 2 bases and J by 4 bases, leaving 8 bases between them. The germline gives CDR1 LGHDT, CDR2 YNNKEL (reference sequence). This CDR3 comprises 13 residues. CDR3 nucleotide sequence: TGTGCCAGCAGCCAACCTGAGGGAGAGACCCAGTACTTC. This encodes CASSQPEGETQYF.

This clonotype was detected only a few times. The rearrangement links TRBV12-3 or TRBV12-4 to TRBJ1-3; D not resolved. CDR3 length: 14 residues. The V gene lost 5 bases and the J gene lost 9 bases, with 17 bases spanning the gap. The chain's CDR3 is CASSDPASAGTIYF. In DNA, the CDR3 is TGTGCCAGCAGTGACCCCGCTAGTGCGGGCACCATATATTTT.

The V gene is TRBV28, the J gene TRBJ2-4; D not certain. The CDR3 has 16 residues. V gave up 8 bases and J gave up 0 bases, with 17 bases separating them. The germline V gene has CDR1 MDHEN and CDR2 SYDVKM. The CDR3 DNA sequence: TGTGCCAGCGGATTCTGGAGAGAGCTAGCCAAAAACATTCAGTACTTC. Translated: CASGFWRELAKNIQYF.

The table lists this clonotype with a few counts. This chain uses TRBV3-1 with TRBJ1-2; 9 bases agree with TRBD1. Germline-derived CDR1 and CDR2 are LGHDT and YNNKEL (reference sequence). J was trimmed by 1 base and V by 3 bases; bases with no gene match: 6. This CDR3 spans 16 amino acids. The CDR3 spells CASSQGQGLFNYGYTF. The CDR3 coding sequence is TGTGCCAGCAGCCAGGGACAGGGACTTTTTAACTATGGCTACACCTTC. Complete variable domain (other parts from reference TRBV3-1 and TRBJ1-2): DTAVSQTPKYLVTQMGNDKSIKCEQNLGHDTMYWYKQDSKKFLKIMFSYNNKELIINETVPNRFSPKSPDKAHLNLHINSLELGDSAVYFCASSQGQGLFNYGYTFGSGTRLTVV.

CDR3 bases: TGTGCCAGCAGTCCCCGGGTACAAGGATACGAGCAGTACTTC. It specifies CASSPRVQGYEQYF. This chain joins TRBV12-3 or TRBV12-4 and TRBJ2-5; D not resolved. The last part of the DNA fits TRBJ2-7 better; the J call may be wrong. The CDR3 covers 14 residues.

This clonotype occurred once. The chain joins TRBV2 to TRBJ2-7; D gene uncertain. There are 11 residues in the CDR3. V lost 8 bases, J lost 6 bases, and 11 bases lay in between. Germline-derived CDR1 and CDR2 are SNHLY and FYNNEI. The CDR3 DNA reads TGTGCCAGCGGCCCTGCCCTCGAGCAGTACTTC. Amino acid sequence: CASGPALEQYF.

Only a few counts were recorded for this clonotype. This sequence joins TRBV5-1 and TRBJ1-5; 8 nucleotides match TRBD1. Per the germline V gene, CDR1 is SGHRS and CDR2 is YFSETQ. This CDR3 contains 15 residues. V shed 0 bases, J shed 5 bases, and the junction held 4 bases outside the gene matches. The CDR3 here is CASSLEGDRYQPQHF. The CDR3 DNA follows: TGCGCCAGCAGCTTGGAAGGGGACAGGTATCAGCCCCAGCATTTT.

This clonotype was observed a handful of times. The chain is built from TRBV7-9 and TRBJ1-4; no clear D gene. Deletions cut 3 bases from V and 7 bases from J, with 6 bases between. CDR1 is SEHNR, CDR2 FQNEAQ, per germline (reference sequence). This CDR3 contains 12 residues. CDR3 in amino acids: CASSFGGEKLFF. The CDR3 bases are TGTGCCAGCAGCTTTGGTGGTGAAAAACTGTTTTTT.

The J gene is TRBJ2-5, the V gene TRBV28, with TRBD2 matching 9 bases. Germline V gene data show CDR1 as MDHEN and CDR2 as SYDVKM. The CDR3 is 12 residues long. Trimming took 5 bases from V and 7 from J; bases not matched to a gene: 2. The CDR3 nucleotides are TGTGCCAGCAGTACACTAGCGGGGACCCAGTACTTC. Protein: CASSTLAGTQYF.

This chain uses TRBV29-1 with TRBJ2-1; TRBD2 matches 10 bases. The germline V gene has CDR1 SQVTM and CDR2 ANQGSEA. V was pared by 8 bases and J by 0 bases, with 7 bases of the junction left unmatched. The CDR3 spans 15 residues. CDR3 amino acids: CSLRGLADSYNEQFF. The DNA for the CDR3 is TGCAGCCTACGCGGACTAGCGGACTCCTACAATGAGCAGTTCTTC.

The gene calls are TRBV18 and TRBJ1-3; a weak D match, TRBD1 (6 bases). Germline CDR1 KGHSH, CDR2 LQKENI. V gave up 6 bases and J gave up 0 bases, with 12 bases separating them. The CDR3 covers 15 residues. This CDR3 reads CASSRGQISGNTIYF. As DNA, the CDR3 is TGTGCCAGCTCTCGCGGACAGATCTCTGGAAACACCATATATTTT.

The CDR3, as DNA: TGTGCCAGCAGTTTTTCAGGGCAAACTGAAGCTTTCTTT. Protein sequence: CASSFSGQTEAFF. The chain couples TRBV12-3 or TRBV12-4 to TRBJ1-1; a weak D match, TRBD1 (5 bases). Trimming pared 3 bases from V and 5 bases from J, leaving 10 bases between. The CDR3 contains 13 residues.

This clonotype was detected many times. The chain joins TRBV5-1 to TRBJ1-3; unclear D gene. The CDR3 totals 15 residues. Trimming removed 5 bases from V and 0 bases from J, with 12 bases in between. Germline values: CDR1 SGHRS, CDR2 YFSETQ. The CDR3 DNA reads TGCGCCAGCAGACCAGACTGGAGCTCTGGAAACACCATATATTTT. This sequence encodes CASRPDWSSGNTIYF.

In its sample, this clonotype was seen a few times. The chain carries TRBV20-1 and TRBJ1-2; D is perhaps TRBD1 (5 bases). The CDR3 loop spans 14 amino acids. Trimming took off 3 bases at V and 3 bases at J, with 14 bases between the two ends. The V gene's germline CDR1 is DFQATT and CDR2 SNEGSKA (reference sequence). The CDR3 bases are TGCAGTGCTAGGTCTACAGGAACCCACTATGGCTACACCTTC. Translating it yields CSARSTGTHYGYTF.

This clonotype was observed a handful of times. The chain couples TRBV6-2 or TRBV6-3 to TRBJ2-5, with a possible D match to TRBD2 (5 bases). The DNA end favors TRBJ2-1, so the J call may be wrong. CDR1 and CDR2 from the germline V gene are MNHEY and SVGEGT. The CDR3 consists of 14 residues. The CDR3 DNA follows: TGTGCCAGCAGACGGGGTGTCTTCTACAATGAGCAGTTCTTC. Amino acid sequence: CASRRGVFYNEQFF.

In DNA form, the CDR3 reads TGCAGTGCTAGCGGCCAGGGTGTCGACGAGCAGTACTTC. It is translated as CSASGQGVDEQYF. The chain combines TRBV20-1 with TRBJ2-7; the D gene is possibly TRBD1 (5 bases). The germline CDR1 and CDR2 sequences are DFQATT and SNEGSKA (reference sequence). Deletions cut 3 bases from V and 5 bases from J, with 14 bases between. The CDR3 spans 13 residues.

This rearrangement joins TRBV11-2 to TRBJ2-5; D is perhaps TRBD2 (5 bases). The assigned J gene may be wrong: the sequence end matches TRBJ2-1 better. The CDR3 loop spans 13 amino acids. Germline V gives CDR1 SGHAT, CDR2 FQNNGV. CDR3 DNA sequence: TGTGCCAGCAGCTTAGAACTAGTCAGGGAGCAGTTCTTC. It encodes CASSLELVREQFF.

The chain joins TRBV3-1 to TRBJ1-2; 9 nucleotides agree with TRBD1. With 4 bases clipped from V and 4 bases from J, the junction kept 7 bases outside the gene matches. The CDR3 has 15 residues. Per germline, CDR1 LGHDT and CDR2 YNNKEL (reference sequence). The CDR3 coding sequence is TGTGCCAGCAGCCCCCGGACAGGGGATCTCTATGGCTACACCTTC. The encoded protein is CASSPRTGDLYGYTF.

The chain links TRBV12-5 to TRBJ2-3; possible D gene TRBD2, 6 bases. V lost 2 bases to trimming and J lost 4 bases, with 10 bases between them. Germline V CDR1 and CDR2: LGHNT, FRNRAP. This CDR3 has 14 residues. In nucleotides, the CDR3 is TGTGCTAGTGGTTTGCCTGGGACTTCAGATACGCAGTATTTT. This sequence encodes CASGLPGTSDTQYF.

This sequence joins TRBV2 and TRBJ2-2; maybe TRBD1 (5 bases). CDR3 length equals 15 residues. Trimming removed 6 bases at V and 4 bases at J, with 15 bases between. Germline V gene sequence: CDR1 SNHLY, CDR2 FYNNEI. The CDR3 sequence is CASRILTDSTGELFF. In DNA, the CDR3 is TGTGCCAGCAGGATTTTGACAGACTCCACCGGGGAGCTGTTTTTT.

This clonotype was counted only a few times. V usage is TRBV7-2 and J usage is TRBJ2-2; 9 nucleotides line up with TRBD2. CDR1 and CDR2 (germline): SGHTA, FQGNSA. The V gene end was trimmed by 5 bases and the J gene end by 1 base; junction bases not matched to a gene: 5. This CDR3 spans 16 amino acids. The CDR3 region has the DNA TGTGCCAGCAGCCTCAGGACTAGCGTGAACACCGGGGAGCTGTTTTTT. It yields the protein CASSLRTSVNTGELFF.

The chain has TRBV27 and TRBJ2-5, with D perhaps given as TRBD1 or TRBD2 (5 bases each). Trimming cost V 6 bases and J 1 base, with 12 bases left between them. Germline V lookup: CDR1 MNHEY, CDR2 SMNVEV (reference sequence). The length of the CDR3 is 14 residues. CDR3 protein: CASSPSGTQETQYF. The CDR3 region has the DNA TGTGCCAGCAGCCCTTCCGGGACCCAAGAGACCCAGTACTTC.

The chain is built from TRBV6-5 and TRBJ2-7; 9 bases are shared with TRBD2. After removal of 4 bases from V and 4 bases from J, the junction contained 14 bases not matched to a gene. Per the germline V gene, CDR1 is MNHEY and CDR2 is SVGAGI. The CDR3 covers 17 residues. CDR3 protein: CASSFPRSLAGTYEQYF. CDR3 nucleotide sequence: TGTGCCAGCAGTTTCCCTCGGAGCCTAGCGGGAACGTACGAGCAGTACTTC.

V usage is TRBV21-1 and J usage is TRBJ2-7; TRBD1, as called in the table, went unchecked against the DNA. TRBV21-1 is noted as a pseudogene. The CDR3 loop spans 15 amino acids. The CDR3 reads CASSKGGQVLGEQYF. In DNA form, the CDR3 reads TGTGCCAGCAGCAAAGGGGGACAGGTACTGGGCGAGCAGTACTTC.

This clonotype has only a few counts. Likely a read error: the CDR3 ends without its conserved phenylalanine or tryptophan. The limits of the CDR3 on the DNA are not certain, so only TCRdb's listed CDR3 is given. The CDR3 loop is CSVLDLDIPI. The V and J genes are TRBV29-1 and TRBJ1-2. CDR1 and CDR2 (germline): SQVTM, ANQGSEA. The CDR3 is made up of 10 amino acids, end residues included.

The genes are TRBV24-1 and TRBJ2-1; D gene unclear. This CDR3 contains 12 residues. The V gene's germline CDR1 is KGHDR and CDR2 SFDVKD. Trimming cost V 9 bases and J 7 bases, with 12 bases left between them. The CDR3 bases are TGTGCCACCGTGAGGAGAAGAAATGAGCAGTTCTTC. Translated, it gives CATVRRRNEQFF.

On this clonotype itself: The junction differs from germline at one of its ends, possibly a read error. V and J are TRBV12-3 or TRBV12-4 and TRBJ2-3; possibly TRBD2 for D (5 bases). This CDR3 has 14 residues. The CDR3 DNA reads TGTGCCAGCAGTCCCTCGCGGGCGGAAGAGACCCAGTACTTT. Translated, it gives CASSPSRAEETQYF.

This clonotype was counted only a few times. This chain links TRBV7-9 with TRBJ2-1, with a possible D match to TRBD1 (5 bases). This CDR3 contains 15 residues. Trimming cost V 5 bases and J 0 bases, with 11 bases left between them. CDR1 is SEHNR, CDR2 FQNEAQ, per germline (reference sequence). CDR3 residues: CASSATGFSYNEQFF. As DNA, the CDR3 is TGTGCCAGCAGCGCCACAGGTTTCTCCTACAATGAGCAGTTCTTC. The full variable domain, in which reference TRBV7-9 and TRBJ2-1 provide the parts outside the CDR3, is DTGVSQNPRHKITKRGQNVTFRCDPISEHNRLYWYRQTLGQGPEFLTYFQNEAQLEKSRLLSDRFSAERPKGSFSTLEIQRTEQGDSAMYLCASSATGFSYNEQFFGPGTRLTVL.

This clonotype occurred many times. The chain couples TRBV12-3 or TRBV12-4 to TRBJ2-5; D ambiguous. With the DNA end fitting TRBJ2-1 better, the J assignment may be wrong. CDR3 size: 12 residues. The CDR3 spells CASSLVLNEQFF. CDR3 nucleotides: TGTGCCAGCAGTTTGGTACTCAATGAGCAGTTCTTC.

The chain links TRBV7-2 to TRBJ2-2, with no clear D. This CDR3 contains 16 residues. V was cut by 4 bases and J by 0 bases, with 12 bases left in between. Germline CDR1 is SGHTA and CDR2 is FQGNSA. CDR3 amino acids: CASSSPWSTNTGELFF. CDR3 nucleotide sequence: TGTGCCAGCAGCTCCCCTTGGAGTACGAACACCGGGGAGCTGTTTTTT.